Following are 31 T cell receptor beta chains from one sample sequenced in a study of T-cell reconstitution after alpha-beta-depleted transplantation in children. Preparation of the TCRbeta library was carried out with unique molecular identifiers. MiXCR, run by TCRdb on the PCR reads, gives a single entry per CDR3 protein. Here the sample spans some 550,000 distinct CDR3 sequences, 15% to 20% being singletons. The starting material was PBMCs from the stem cell graft donor, obtained from the stem cell graft. The receptor source for this set is a human donor who donated a stem cell graft to a child with acute lymphoblastic leukemia.

The rearrangement links TRBV20-1 to TRBJ2-5, with 10 bases lining up with TRBD1. Germline lookup yields CDR1 DFQATT and CDR2 SNEGSKA (reference sequence). The CDR3 is made up of 16 amino acids. The trim removed 3 bases at V and 1 base at J, leaving 8 bases unmatched. DNA of the CDR3: TGCAGTGCTAGTGTCTGGGGGGACAGGGGCCAAGAGACCCAGTACTTC. Residues: CSASVWGDRGQETQYF.

DNA for the CDR3: TGCAGTGCTAGACAGGGGGCGTCGGCTGAAGCTTTCTTT. Protein product: CSARQGASAEAFF. This chain connects TRBV20-1 to TRBJ1-1; 8 bases map to TRBD1. The CDR3 runs 13 residues. CDR1 and CDR2 (germline): DFQATT, SNEGSKA (reference sequence). V was pared by 2 bases and J by 6 bases, with 5 bases of the junction left unmatched.

The chain carries TRBV5-1 and TRBJ2-1; no clear D gene. Germline assignment: CDR1 SGHRS and CDR2 YFSETQ. Deletions cut 5 bases from V and 0 bases from J, with 21 bases between. This CDR3 region has 18 residues. The CDR3 nucleotides read TGCGCCAGCAGGACACGGAATACACCTAGGAGCTCCTACAATGAGCAGTTCTTC. Its translation is CASRTRNTPRSSYNEQFF.

This clonotype was detected a few times. CDR3 in DNA: TGTGCCAGCAGCCCCCCTAGGTCTTCCTACGAGCAGTACTTC. Protein sequence: CASSPPRSSYEQYF. The chain employs TRBV13 and TRBJ2-7; D remains unclear. The CDR3 runs 14 residues. Trimming shortened V by 5 bases and J by 1 base, and 12 bases separated the two germline ends. CDR1 and CDR2 from the germline V gene are PRHDT and FYEKMQ (reference sequence).

The sample holds a few counts of this clonotype. The chain links TRBV27 to TRBJ2-1; no definite D call. The CDR3 contains 12 residues. In germline, CDR1 is MNHEY, CDR2 SMNVEV (reference sequence). Trimming cost V 5 bases and J 12 bases, with 14 bases left between them. The CDR3, as DNA: TGTGCCAGCAGTCCCACCCCAATGGGGCAGTTCTTC. Amino acid sequence: CASSPTPMGQFF.

This chain joins TRBV2 and TRBJ2-7, with TRBD1 as a possible D gene (6 bases). The CDR3 is 14 residues long. The germline V gene has CDR1 SNHLY and CDR2 FYNNEI. Trimming stripped 11 bases from V and 2 bases from J, with 19 bases between. The CDR3 sequence: CACRSRDRTYEQYF. The CDR3 bases are TGTGCCTGCCGTTCGCGCGACAGGACCTACGAGCAGTACTTC.

As concerns this clonotype: One end of the junction does not line up with germline, which may come from a read error. The CDR3 DNA reads as TGTGCCAGCAGCTTAGCCATCGCGGGAGGGCCCCACGAGCACTACTTC. Protein sequence: CASSLAIAGGPHEHYF. The chain combines TRBV7-9 with TRBJ2-7; TRBD2 aligns across 9 bases. CDR1 and CDR2 (germline): SEHNR, FQNEAQ (reference sequence). The CDR3 totals 16 residues.

This clonotype has a handful of counts. The chain carries TRBV19 and TRBJ2-6; D gene uncertain. CDR1 and CDR2 (germline): LNHDA, SQIVND (reference sequence). Trimming took 3 bases from V and 5 from J, leaving 11 bases between them. This CDR3 region has 15 residues. CDR3: CASSILAARANVLTF. In nucleotides, the CDR3 is TGTGCCAGTAGTATCTTGGCAGCAAGGGCCAACGTCCTGACTTTC. Using reference TRBV19 and TRBJ2-6 for the parts outside the CDR3, the full variable domain is DGGITQSPKYLFRKEGQNVTLSCEQNLNHDAMYWYRQDPGQGLRLIYYSQIVNDFQKGDIAEGYSVSREKKESFPLTVTSAQKNPTAFYLCASSILAARANVLTFGAGSRLTVL.

About this clonotype itself: The junction does not match germline at one end; this may be a read error. The J gene is TRBJ2-1, the V gene TRBV4-1; 11 nucleotides line up with TRBD2. Germline lookup yields CDR1 MGHRA and CDR2 YSYEKL. The CDR3 runs to 13 residues. CDR3 DNA sequence: TGCGCCAGCAGCCAAGTCTTAGCGGGAGGGCCCCTCTTC. Translating it yields CASSQVLAGGPLF.

The chain has TRBV12-3 or TRBV12-4 and TRBJ2-1, with 8 positions matching TRBD1. The ends lost 3 bases at V and 4 bases at J; junction bases unmatched: 5. The CDR3 totals 15 residues. CDR3 sequence reads: CASSFYRGEYNEQFF. In nucleotides, the CDR3 is TGTGCCAGCAGTTTTTACAGGGGGGAGTACAATGAGCAGTTCTTC.

This clonotype has a handful of counts. The chain couples TRBV5-1 to TRBJ2-2; TRBD2 is a possible D gene (5 bases). In germline, CDR1 is SGHRS, CDR2 YFSETQ. Trimming pared 1 base from V and 6 bases from J, leaving 10 bases between. This CDR3 contains 14 residues. The CDR3 sequence is CASSLSGIAGELFF. CDR3 in DNA: TGCGCCAGCAGCTTGTCCGGGATTGCCGGGGAGCTGTTTTTT.

There are a few counts of this clonotype. The chain joins TRBV9 to TRBJ1-6; a weak D match, TRBD1 (5 bases). Trimming left V 0 bases short and J 6 bases short, with 10 bases between. CDR1 and CDR2 from the germline V gene are SGDLS and YYNGEE. CDR3 size: 15 residues. CDR3 in DNA: TGTGCCAGCAGCGTAGCACCGGGGGGTAATTCACCCCTCCACTTT. It is translated as CASSVAPGGNSPLHF.

This clonotype appeared a few times. The chain has TRBV12-3 or TRBV12-4 and TRBJ1-1; 7 nucleotides agree with TRBD1. The CDR3 has 14 residues. Germline trimming cut 7 bases from V and 1 base from J; bases unmatched to any gene: 6. In nucleotides, the CDR3 is TGTGCCAGCACCGTAGGGGGCGGGAACACTGAAGCTTTCTTT. This codes for CASTVGGGNTEAFF.

Worth noting for this clonotype: The junction differs from germline at one of its ends, possibly a read error. The J gene is TRBJ2-2, the V gene TRBV7-9; no clear D gene. This CDR3 comprises 17 residues. Germline assignment: CDR1 SEHNR and CDR2 FQNEAQ (reference sequence). In DNA form, the CDR3 reads TGTGCCACCAGCTTAGCTGATAGAGGACGGTACACCGGGGAGCTGTTTTTT. Its protein product is CATSLADRGRYTGELFF.

V usage is TRBV7-8 and J usage is TRBJ2-1; D gene ambiguous. V shed 4 bases and J shed 3 bases, with 10 bases lying between them. The CDR3 contains 14 residues. The V gene's germline CDR1 is SGHVS and CDR2 FQNEAQ. Here the CDR3 DNA reads TGTGCCAGCAGCTCCCGTAACTACTACAATGAGCAGTTCTTC. This encodes CASSSRNYYNEQFF.

The J gene is TRBJ1-4, the V gene TRBV20-1; tentatively, D is TRBD1 (6 bases). The V end lost 3 bases, the J end lost 5 bases, and 19 bases lay between the germline ends. CDR3 length: 16 amino acids. The germline CDR1 and CDR2 sequences are DFQATT and SNEGSKA (reference sequence). This CDR3 reads CSASPTKGQRNEKLFF. CDR3 DNA: TGCAGTGCTAGCCCCACGAAAGGACAGAGAAATGAAAAACTGTTTTTT.

Only a few counts were recorded for this clonotype. The rearrangement uses TRBV5-1 and TRBJ2-5, with 7 bases identical to TRBD1. In germline, CDR1 is SGHRS, CDR2 YFSETQ. The J segment lost 0 bases and the V segment lost 4 bases, leaving 6 bases of the junction unmatched. This CDR3 contains 15 residues. CDR3 sequence (DNA): TGCGCCAGCAGCCAACCGGGACAGTACCAAGAGACCCAGTACTTC. Translating gives CASSQPGQYQETQYF.

This clonotype was picked up a small number of times. The rearrangement uses TRBV12-3 or TRBV12-4 and TRBJ1-4, with D tentatively TRBD1 (5 bases). The CDR3 is made up of 15 amino acids. V was trimmed by 2 bases and J by 7 bases, leaving 14 bases between them. DNA of the CDR3: TGTGCCAGCAGTTTAAGCGGGGGATTAGGTGAAAAACTGTTTTTT. It specifies CASSLSGGLGEKLFF.

The rearrangement joins TRBV6-5 to TRBJ1-2; D gene ambiguous. Germline values: CDR1 MNHEY, CDR2 SVGAGI. CDR3 length: 14 residues. The V end lost 0 bases, the J end lost 0 bases, and 5 bases lay between the germline ends. The CDR3 nucleotides read TGTGCCAGCAGTTACTCCAGAGCTAACTATGGCTACACCTTC. This codes for CASSYSRANYGYTF.

The CDR3: CASSQGGGLDYEEQYF. The CDR3 DNA sequence: TGCGCCAGCAGCCAAGGAGGGGGACTAGATTATGAGGAGCAGTACTTC. The chain is built from TRBV4-1 and TRBJ2-7; TRBD2 matches at 8 bases. The CDR3 has 16 amino acids. CDR1 and CDR2 (germline): MGHRA, YSYEKL. Germline trimming cut 1 base from V and 7 bases from J; bases unmatched to any gene: 12.

This clonotype was found a few times. V and J are TRBV6-1 and TRBJ1-1; TRBD1 is a possible D gene (6 bases). The CDR3 contains 14 residues. V was shortened by 3 bases and J by 0 bases, with 8 bases between the two germline ends. From germline, CDR1 is MNHNS and CDR2 SASEGT. CDR3 bases: TGTGCCAGCAGTGACAGGGGAATGAACACTGAAGCTTTCTTT. Translation: CASSDRGMNTEAFF.

This clonotype was counted only a few times. The rearrangement links TRBV4-1 to TRBJ1-1; D uncertain. The CDR3 sequence is 15 residues long. Germline CDR1 reads MGHRA; CDR2 reads YSYEKL. V lost 1 base, J lost 6 bases, and 15 bases lay in between. The CDR3 region has the DNA TGCGCCAGCAGCCAAGTGCCGGGGTTCGGGTCTGAAGCTTTCTTT. Translating it yields CASSQVPGFGSEAFF.

This clonotype came up a few times. V is TRBV5-1 and J is TRBJ2-2; TRBD2 matches at 12 bases. This CDR3 is built from 17 residues. The trim removed 0 bases at V and 4 bases at J, leaving 4 bases unmatched. CDR1 is SGHRS, CDR2 YFSETQ, per germline. In DNA form, the CDR3 reads TGCGCCAGCAGCTTGGGGACTAGCGGGACGGTCACCGGGGAGCTGTTTTTT. It encodes CASSLGTSGTVTGELFF.

This clonotype was seen a handful of times. The CDR3: CASRGTGRRYEQYF. CDR3 in DNA: TGCGCCAGCAGGGGGACAGGGAGACGTTACGAGCAGTACTTC. The chain links TRBV5-1 to TRBJ2-7; 9 bases are shared with TRBD1. With 5 bases clipped from V and 4 bases from J, the junction kept 7 bases outside the gene matches. In germline, CDR1 is SGHRS, CDR2 YFSETQ. The CDR3 runs 14 residues.

This clonotype occurred a few times. This chain joins TRBV4-1 and TRBJ1-4; D perhaps matches TRBD1 (5 bases). This CDR3 contains 18 residues. Trimming stripped 3 bases from V and 7 bases from J, with 24 bases between. Germline V gene data show CDR1 as MGHRA and CDR2 as YSYEKL. The CDR3 spells CASSQSPPAGRGGEKLFF. CDR3 in DNA: TGCGCCAGCAGCCAGAGCCCCCCTGCGGGACGAGGAGGTGAAAAACTGTTTTTT.

The V call is TRBV5-1, the J call TRBJ2-5; D may be TRBD2 (6 bases). Germline lookup yields CDR1 SGHRS and CDR2 YFSETQ. The CDR3 runs to 15 residues. V shed 1 base and J shed 5 bases, with 15 bases lying between them. Here the CDR3 DNA reads TGCGCCAGCAGCTTGACGCGGGAACGCTTCGAGACCCAGTACTTC. Residues: CASSLTRERFETQYF. Complete variable domain (other parts from reference TRBV5-1 and TRBJ2-5): KAGVTQTPRYLIKTRGQQVTLSCSPISGHRSVSWYQQTPGQGLQFLFEYFSETQRNKGNFPGRFSGRQFSNSRSEMNVSTLELGDSALYLCASSLTRERFETQYFGPGTRLLVL.

This rearrangement joins TRBV30 to TRBJ2-2; the D gene is possibly TRBD2 (6 bases). CDR1 and CDR2 (germline): GTSNPN, SVGIG (reference sequence). There are 14 residues in the CDR3. Deletions cut 1 base from V and 5 bases from J, with 11 bases between. As DNA, the CDR3 is TGTGCCTGGAGTGGTGGAGGGTGGACCGGGGAGCTGTTTTTT. Amino acid sequence: CAWSGGGWTGELFF.

This clonotype has just a few counts. The rearrangement joins TRBV27 to TRBJ2-7; the D is unclear. This CDR3 has 13 residues. The V gene's germline CDR1 is MNHEY and CDR2 SMNVEV (reference sequence). Trimming stripped 1 base from V and 3 bases from J, with 7 bases between. The CDR3 protein is CASSLLVDYEQYF. DNA for the CDR3: TGTGCCAGCAGTTTATTAGTCGACTACGAGCAGTACTTC.

In its sample, this clonotype was seen a few times. V is TRBV20-1 and J is TRBJ2-1, with 9 bases identical to TRBD2. The CDR3 runs to 14 residues. The junction had 9 bases not matched to a gene; V was cut back by 4 bases and J by 8 bases. Looked up from germline, CDR1 is DFQATT and CDR2 is SNEGSKA (reference sequence). The CDR3 sequence is CSATPPSGTDEQFF. The CDR3 DNA reads as TGCAGTGCTACCCCTCCTAGCGGGACGGATGAGCAGTTCTTC.

In this sample, this clonotype turned up a few times. This chain links TRBV6-1 with TRBJ2-7; D is possibly TRBD1 or TRBD2 (5 bases each). Germline lookup yields CDR1 MNHNS and CDR2 SASEGT. The CDR3 has 15 amino acids. Trimming shortened V by 6 bases and J by 6 bases, and 21 bases separated the two germline ends. The CDR3 coding sequence is TGTGCCAGCAGAGAAAGAAGGGACGCCCCCGGCGAGCAGTACTTC. This encodes CASRERRDAPGEQYF.

This clonotype was detected a few times. The J gene is TRBJ2-1, the V gene TRBV5-1; D may match TRBD1 or TRBD2 (5 bases each). Between the trimmed V and J ends, which lost 0 bases and 11 bases, there was a span of 18 bases. CDR3 length: 15 amino acids. Germline V gene data show CDR1 as SGHRS and CDR2 as YFSETQ. This chain's CDR3 is CASSLEYFIGTKQFF. The CDR3 DNA sequence: TGCGCCAGCAGCTTGGAGTATTTCATAGGGACCAAGCAGTTCTTC.